The 21 T cell receptor beta chains listed next were all sequenced from one sample in a study of blood T cells in healthy people across ages. PCR was performed a second time for roughly 7 to 11 cycles using a sample-barcoded 5' primer and a J-beta primer mix. TCRdb recomputed calls from the 5' RACE reads with MiXCR, one row per CDR3 protein. The table includes some 1.5 million distinct CDR3 sequences, roughly 28% detected once. Sequenced input: blood. The source is a woman younger than 45 in good health.

As to this clonotype: A read error may be the cause here, since a much bigger clone is one base away. This chain connects TRBV5-1 to TRBJ2-4; TRBD2 agrees at 10 bases. The end of the DNA fits TRBJ2-7 better, so the J call may be wrong. The CDR3 covers 16 residues. Germline lookup yields CDR1 SGHRS and CDR2 YFSETQ. The CDR3 protein is CVSSLAGTSVTYEQYF. CDR3 DNA sequence: TGCGTCAGCAGCTTGGCCGGGACTAGCGTCACTTACGAGCAGTACTTC.

The chain is built from TRBV5-5 and TRBJ2-5; D is unresolved. With the DNA end fitting TRBJ2-7 better, the J assignment may be wrong. The CDR3 consists of 14 residues. Germline V lookup: CDR1 SGHKS, CDR2 YYEKEE (reference sequence). CDR3 sequence reads: CASSLVGGVDEQYF. The CDR3 nucleotides are TGTGCCAGCAGCTTGGTAGGTGGGGTCGACGAGCAGTACTTC.

The rearrangement uses TRBV20-1 and TRBJ1-1, with no clear D. There are 14 residues in the CDR3. Germline assignment: CDR1 DFQATT and CDR2 SNEGSKA (reference sequence). V was trimmed by 1 base and J by 1 base, leaving 10 bases between them. CDR3: CSARAPRQNTEAFF. The DNA of the CDR3 is TGCAGTGCTAGAGCACCACGCCAGAACACTGAAGCTTTCTTT.

This chain's CDR3 is CSVEFQGAWDAEAFF. The CDR3 region has the DNA TGCAGCGTTGAATTCCAGGGTGCCTGGGACGCTGAAGCTTTCTTT. The chain carries TRBV29-1 and TRBJ1-1, with D maybe TRBD1 (5 bases). Germline V gives CDR1 SQVTM, CDR2 ANQGSEA. This CDR3 spans 15 amino acids. The ends were cut back, 2 bases at V and 6 bases at J, with 19 bases in the middle.

The table lists this clonotype with many counts. The chain recombines TRBV5-1 with TRBJ1-1; maybe TRBD1 (5 bases). The CDR3 extends over 13 amino acids. Deletions cut 4 bases from V and 4 bases from J, with 11 bases between. Germline-derived CDR1 and CDR2 are SGHRS and YFSETQ. The CDR3 DNA is TGCGCCAGCAGCCAAGGACAAGTCACTGAAGCTTTCTTT. Protein sequence: CASSQGQVTEAFF. The entire variable domain, with the rest obtained from reference TRBV5-1 and TRBJ1-1, is as follows: KAGVTQTPRYLIKTRGQQVTLSCSPISGHRSVSWYQQTPGQGLQFLFEYFSETQRNKGNFPGRFSGRQFSNSRSEMNVSTLELGDSALYLCASSQGQVTEAFFGQGTRLTVV.

The chain's CDR3 is CSARTWDSFNEQYF. CDR3 DNA sequence: TGCAGTGCTAGAACATGGGACAGCTTCAACGAGCAGTACTTC. This chain links TRBV20-1 with TRBJ2-7; 7 bases align to TRBD1. Germline CDR1 reads DFQATT; CDR2 reads SNEGSKA (reference sequence). Unmatched junction bases numbered 9, after V lost 2 bases and J lost 5 bases. This CDR3 region has 14 residues.

CDR3 sequence (DNA): TGTGCCAGCAGGCTGGGGCGAAAAGGCTACGAGCAGTACTTC. Protein sequence: CASRLGRKGYEQYF. This chain joins TRBV28 and TRBJ2-7; tentative D call: TRBD1 (5 bases). The CDR3 consists of 14 residues. The V end was cut by 6 bases, the J end by 3 bases, with 15 bases between. CDR1 and CDR2 (germline): MDHEN, SYDVKM. The complete variable domain, with remaining parts taken from reference TRBV28 and TRBJ2-7, reads DVKVTQSSRYLVKRTGEKVFLECVQDMDHENMFWYRQDPGLGLRLIYFSYDVKMKEKGDIPEGYSVSREKKERFSLILESASTNQTSMYLCASRLGRKGYEQYFGPGTRLTVT.

This clonotype was seen more than once but under ten times. The chain recombines TRBV20-1 with TRBJ1-1; the match to TRBD1 covers 7 bases. Germline values: CDR1 DFQATT, CDR2 SNEGSKA (reference sequence). This CDR3 contains 12 residues. The ends lost 2 bases at V and 8 bases at J; junction bases unmatched: 5. CDR3 nucleotide sequence: TGCAGTGCTAGAACAATGGACAGGGAAGCTTTCTTT. It codes for CSARTMDREAFF.

The chain uses TRBV20-1 and TRBJ2-1; D uncertain. CDR1 DFQATT and CDR2 SNEGSKA come from the germline V gene (reference sequence). The CDR3 is made up of 13 amino acids. V lost 0 bases and J lost 2, with 5 bases in between. CDR3 DNA sequence: TGCAGTGCTAGAGATTGGGCCTACAATGAGCAGTTCTTC. Amino acids: CSARDWAYNEQFF.

The chain carries TRBV5-1 and TRBJ1-2; D remains ambiguous. The CDR3 spans 13 residues. The V end lost 0 bases, the J end lost 6 bases, and 9 bases lay between the germline ends. Germline V gene data show CDR1 as SGHRS and CDR2 as YFSETQ. The CDR3 DNA is TGCGCCAGCAGCTTGGATTGGGGTAATGGCTACACCTTC. Translation gives CASSLDWGNGYTF.

The chain uses TRBV29-1 and TRBJ2-2, with 8 nucleotides matching TRBD1. V shed 5 bases and J 6 bases; nucleotides not matched to a gene: 5. The V gene's germline CDR1 is SQVTM and CDR2 ANQGSEA. CDR3 length equals 13 residues. CDR3: CSVQTGASGELFF. In nucleotides, the CDR3 is TGCAGCGTTCAGACAGGGGCGTCCGGGGAGCTGTTTTTT.

Only a few counts were recorded for this clonotype. The chain has TRBV12-3 or TRBV12-4 and TRBJ2-3; no definite D call. This CDR3 has 12 amino acids. Trimming cost V 7 bases and J 4 bases, with 9 bases left between them. The chain's CDR3 is CASTLGADTQYF. The CDR3 DNA reads as TGTGCCAGCACACTCGGCGCAGATACGCAGTATTTT.

This CDR3 reads CSASVGGRTDTQYF. In DNA form, the CDR3 reads TGCAGTGCCAGTGTGGGAGGACGAACAGATACGCAGTATTTT. The chain uses TRBV20-1 and TRBJ2-3, with D perhaps TRBD2 (6 bases). The germline V and J ends were trimmed by 6 bases and 3 bases, with 16 bases remaining between them. The CDR3 totals 14 residues. Per the germline V gene, CDR1 is DFQATT and CDR2 is SNEGSKA (reference sequence).

This chain links TRBV7-2 with TRBJ1-2, with TRBD1 identical over 9 bases. V shed 6 bases, J shed 5 bases, and the junction held 10 bases outside the gene matches. The length of the CDR3 is 15 residues. Germline CDR1 reads SGHTA; CDR2 reads FQGNSA. In DNA, the CDR3 is TGTGCCAGCAGTTTCGGGGGGACAGGGATGTATGGCTACACCTTC. Protein sequence: CASSFGGTGMYGYTF.

V gene TRBV12-3 or TRBV12-4 combines with J gene TRBJ1-1; D is undetermined. The CDR3 runs to 12 residues. The germline V and J ends were trimmed by 5 bases and 4 bases, with 8 bases remaining between them. The CDR3 loop reads CASSTSATEAFF. CDR3 DNA sequence: TGTGCCAGCAGTACATCCGCCACTGAAGCTTTCTTT.

This chain uses TRBV30 with TRBJ2-1, with 12 bases matching TRBD2. CDR1 is GTSNPN, CDR2 SVGIG, per germline (reference sequence). CDR3 length: 17 amino acids. V trimming: 2 bases; J trimming: 1 base; junction bases outside the gene matches: 6. This chain's CDR3 is CAWSPWTSGDSYNEQFF. As DNA, the CDR3 is TGTGCCTGGAGTCCCTGGACTAGCGGGGATTCCTACAATGAGCAGTTCTTC.

The chain has TRBV2 and TRBJ1-6; D not certain. V lost 3 bases and J 4 bases, leaving 13 bases between the germline ends. The CDR3 runs 16 residues. Germline loops: CDR1 SNHLY, CDR2 FYNNEI. The chain's CDR3 is CASSDMGKQYNSPLHF. The CDR3 DNA sequence: TGTGCCAGCAGTGATATGGGGAAACAATATAATTCACCCCTCCACTTT.

In the case of this clonotype: Relative to the germline gene, one junction end is altered; a read error may explain this. This chain links TRBV20-1 with TRBJ2-7; D perhaps matches TRBD1 (5 bases). Germline-derived CDR1 and CDR2 are DFQATT and SNEGSKA (reference sequence). CDR3 length equals 16 residues. CDR3 residues: CSASPLDSKGSYEQYF. Here the CDR3 DNA reads TGCAGTGCTAGCCCCCTCGACAGTAAGGGCTCCTATGAGCAGTACTTC.

The chain links TRBV11-2 to TRBJ2-1; D uncertain. Gene TRBJ2-7 matches the end of the DNA better, so the J call may be wrong. This CDR3 spans 16 amino acids. Germline loops: CDR1 SGHAT, CDR2 FQNNGV. The CDR3 region has the DNA TGTGCCAGCAGTTCACCTCAGACCGCCTCCTACAATGAGCAGTACTTC. This sequence encodes CASSSPQTASYNEQYF.

This chain uses TRBV29-1 with TRBJ1-1; perhaps TRBD1 as D (6 bases). This CDR3 region has 15 residues. V gave up 4 bases and J gave up 4 bases, with 19 bases separating them. Per the germline V gene, CDR1 is SQVTM and CDR2 is ANQGSEA. In DNA form, the CDR3 reads TGCAGCGTTGTATACGGGGGGCGCATGACCACTGAAGCTTTCTTT. This sequence encodes CSVVYGGRMTTEAFF.

This clonotype was counted at least ten times. The gene calls are TRBV29-1 and TRBJ2-7; D gene ambiguous. The germline V gene encodes CDR1 SQVTM and CDR2 ANQGSEA. V shed 0 bases and J shed 6 bases, with 9 bases lying between them. This CDR3 is 12 amino acids long. The CDR3 spells CSVEDLWGEQYF. CDR3 nucleotide sequence: TGCAGCGTTGAAGATCTTTGGGGCGAGCAGTACTTC.